These T cell receptor beta chains were read from a single sample in a study of Ad26.COV2.S vaccination and SARS-CoV-2 variants. This table comes from immunoSEQ multiplex PCR, and its TCRdb copy is limited to in-frame clones, with some not included. The sample lists about 260,000 clones; around 85% were seen once. Sequences were derived from peripheral blood, sampled in a trial of Ad26.COV2.S vaccine versus placebo. All receptors derive from a person between 18 and 65 years old who received the Ad26.COV2.S COVID-19 vaccine or a placebo. The CDR3 runs from the conserved cysteine through the conserved F or W. D genes are given only for firm matches. For some rows the clone size is stated as once, few or many, or as a class when expanded; others skip it.

V gene: TRBV7-8
CDR3 length: 16
J gene: TRBJ1-1
D gene: TRBD1
clone size: -
CDR3 DNA: TGTGCCAGCAGCTTACAACGGGGACAGCTGAACACTGAAGCTTTCTTT
CDR3 protein: CASSLQRGQLNTEAFF

V gene: TRBV3-1/TRBV3-2
CDR3 length: 18
J gene: TRBJ2-1
D gene: TRBD2
clone size: -
CDR3 DNA: TGTGCCAGCAGCCAAGGGTCCAGCGGGGCCGCTTCCTACAATGAGCAGTTCTTC
CDR3 protein: CASSQGSSGAASYNEQFF

V gene: TRBV15
CDR3 length: 15
J gene: TRBJ1-2
D gene: TRBD1
clone size: -
CDR3 DNA: TGTGCCACCAGCAGTCGACAGGGTGCCAACTATGGCTACACCTTC
CDR3 protein: CATSSRQGANYGYTF

V gene: TRBV9
CDR3 length: 20
J gene: TRBJ2-1
D gene: TRBD2
clone size: -
CDR3 DNA: TGTGCCAGCAGCCCGGGGACTAGCGGGAGGGCCGCGGGGGGTTGGGATGAGCAGTTCTTC
CDR3 protein: CASSPGTSGRAAGGWDEQFF

V gene: TRBV6-4
CDR3 length: 14
J gene: TRBJ2-1
D gene: TRBD2
clone size: -
CDR3 DNA: TGTGCCAGCAGAGTGACTAGCGGTCCCGGGGAGCAGTTCTTC
CDR3 protein: CASRVTSGPGEQFF

V gene: TRBV27
CDR3 length: 14
J gene: TRBJ1-2
D gene: TRBD1
clone size: -
CDR3 DNA: TGTGCCAGCACCACTCACAGGGGAGACTATGGCTACACCTTC
CDR3 protein: CASTTHRGDYGYTF

V gene: TRBV14
CDR3 length: 14
J gene: TRBJ1-4
D gene: TRBD1
clone size: -
CDR3 DNA: TGTGCCAGCAGCCAACCCGACAGGGTTGAAAAACTGTTTTTT
CDR3 protein: CASSQPDRVEKLFF

V gene: TRBV13
CDR3 length: 16
J gene: TRBJ2-5
D gene: TRBD1
clone size: -
CDR3 DNA: TGTGCCAGCAGCGTAACCGGGACAGGGGTTGACGAGACCCAGTACTTC
CDR3 protein: CASSVTGTGVDETQYF

V gene: TRBV9
CDR3 length: 14
J gene: TRBJ2-3
D gene: -
clone size: -
CDR3 DNA: TGTGCCAGCAGCGTAGGTATGGGGTCGGATACGCAGTATTTT
CDR3 protein: CASSVGMGSDTQYF

V gene: TRBV2
CDR3 length: 16
J gene: TRBJ1-3
D gene: TRBD1
clone size: -
CDR3 DNA: TGTGCCAGCAGTGCAACCCTACAGGGGACTGGAAACACCATATATTTT
CDR3 protein: CASSATLQGTGNTIYF

V gene: TRBV7-3
CDR3 length: 15
J gene: TRBJ2-3
D gene: -
clone size: -
CDR3 DNA: TGTGCCAGCAGCGCCAGAGGTCAGAGCACAGATACGCAGTATTTT
CDR3 protein: CASSARGQSTDTQYF

V gene: TRBV4-2
CDR3 length: 21
J gene: TRBJ2-3
D gene: TRBD2
clone size: -
CDR3 DNA: TGTGCCAGCAGCCAAGATTACGTAGCGGGAGGGCCAAGAAGCTCCACAGATACGCAGTATTTT
CDR3 protein: CASSQDYVAGGPRSSTDTQYF

V gene: TRBV7-2
CDR3 length: 16
J gene: TRBJ2-6
D gene: -
clone size: -
CDR3 DNA: TGTGCCAGCACCCCAGATGGGACCTCCGGGGCCAACGTCCTGACTTTC
CDR3 protein: CASTPDGTSGANVLTF

V gene: TRBV18
CDR3 length: 10
J gene: TRBJ1-1
D gene: -
clone size: -
CDR3 DNA: TGTGCCAGCTCGGACACTGAAGCTTTCTTT
CDR3 protein: CASSDTEAFF

V gene: TRBV7-9
CDR3 length: 17
J gene: TRBJ2-1
D gene: -
clone size: once
CDR3 DNA: TGTGCCAGCAGGCCGGACTTCGGGACAAGGGTGGGCAATGAGCAGTTCTTC
CDR3 protein: CASRPDFGTRVGNEQFF

V gene: TRBV5-1
CDR3 length: 14
J gene: TRBJ1-1
D gene: -
clone size: once
CDR3 DNA: TGCGCCAGCAGTTTCTGGGGTATTACCTTTGAAGCTTTCTTT
CDR3 protein: CASSFWGITFEAFF

V gene: TRBV14
CDR3 length: 20
J gene: TRBJ2-1
D gene: TRBD2
clone size: -
CDR3 DNA: TGTGCCAGCAGCCGTTGGACTAGCGGGACCGCCACCCGAATATACAATGAGCAGTTCTTC
CDR3 protein: CASSRWTSGTATRIYNEQFF

V gene: TRBV4-2
CDR3 length: 15
J gene: TRBJ1-1
D gene: -
clone size: -
CDR3 DNA: TGTGCCAGCAGCCAAGATTTCCGGGGGCGGACTGAAGCTTTCTTT
CDR3 protein: CASSQDFRGRTEAFF

V gene: TRBV7-9
CDR3 length: 13
J gene: TRBJ1-1
D gene: -
clone size: -
CDR3 DNA: TGTGCCAGCAGCTTAAAGGGGCCCACTGAAGCTTTCTTT
CDR3 protein: CASSLKGPTEAFF

V gene: TRBV12-3/TRBV12-4
CDR3 length: 13
J gene: TRBJ1-1
D gene: -
clone size: few
CDR3 DNA: TGTGCCAGCAGCGTAGTCCTGAACACTGAAGCTTTCTTT
CDR3 protein: CASSVVLNTEAFF

V gene: TRBV7-2
CDR3 length: 16
J gene: TRBJ2-3
D gene: TRBD2
clone size: -
CDR3 DNA: TGTGCCAGCAGCCGGAAGGGACTAGTGAATATAGATACGCAGTATTTT
CDR3 protein: CASSRKGLVNIDTQYF

V gene: TRBV5-1
CDR3 length: 17
J gene: TRBJ2-3
D gene: -
clone size: once
CDR3 DNA: TGCGCCAGCAGCTTTTCGCTGACTAGTCAGGTTGCAGATACGCAGTATTTT
CDR3 protein: CASSFSLTSQVADTQYF

V gene: TRBV6-5
CDR3 length: 15
J gene: TRBJ1-3
D gene: TRBD1
clone size: -
CDR3 DNA: TGTGCCAGCAGACCTGGGACAGCCTCTGGAAACACCATATATTTT
CDR3 protein: CASRPGTASGNTIYF

V gene: TRBV19
CDR3 length: 19
J gene: TRBJ1-3
D gene: -
clone size: -
CDR3 DNA: TGTGCCAGTAGTTTCATTGCGGACAGATGGATTCTCTCTGGAAACACCATATATTTT
CDR3 protein: CASSFIADRWILSGNTIYF

V gene: TRBV24-1
CDR3 length: 17
J gene: TRBJ2-3
D gene: -
clone size: -
CDR3 DNA: TGTGCCACCAGTGATTTGCAGGGAGGATATAGCACAGATACGCAGTATTTT
CDR3 protein: CATSDLQGGYSTDTQYF

V gene: TRBV7-2
CDR3 length: 16
J gene: TRBJ2-7
D gene: -
clone size: once
CDR3 DNA: TGTGCCAGCAGCTTAAGAGGGGGTACAATCTCCTACGAGCAGTACTTC
CDR3 protein: CASSLRGGTISYEQYF

V gene: TRBV2
CDR3 length: 12
J gene: TRBJ1-5
D gene: -
clone size: -
CDR3 DNA: TGTGCCAGCAGTGATTACCTTCAGCCCCAGCATTTT
CDR3 protein: CASSDYLQPQHF

V gene: TRBV7-9
CDR3 length: 15
J gene: TRBJ1-2
D gene: TRBD1
clone size: -
CDR3 DNA: TGTGCCAGCAGCTCCCCGGGACAGGGGGCAAAGGGCTACACCTTC
CDR3 protein: CASSSPGQGAKGYTF

V gene: TRBV30
CDR3 length: 12
J gene: TRBJ1-1
D gene: -
clone size: -
CDR3 DNA: TGTGCAGGACAAGAGTCTTTCAAAGGGGCTTTCTTT
CDR3 protein: CAGQESFKGAFF

V gene: TRBV9
CDR3 length: 15
J gene: TRBJ2-1
D gene: TRBD2
clone size: -
CDR3 DNA: TGTGCCAGCAGCGTAGCGCCTAGCGGGAACAATGAGCAGTTCTTC
CDR3 protein: CASSVAPSGNNEQFF

V gene: TRBV20-1
CDR3 length: 11
J gene: TRBJ2-3
D gene: -
clone size: -
CDR3 DNA: TGCAGTCCCTTACGCACAGATACGCAGTATTTT
CDR3 protein: CSPLRTDTQYF

V gene: TRBV27
CDR3 length: 14
J gene: TRBJ1-1
D gene: -
clone size: few
CDR3 DNA: TGTGCCAGCAGTGCCCAGGGGTCGAACACTGAAGCTTTCTTT
CDR3 protein: CASSAQGSNTEAFF

V gene: TRBV4-3
CDR3 length: 14
J gene: TRBJ2-3
D gene: -
clone size: -
CDR3 DNA: TGCGCCAGCAGCCAAGGTCTTTGGGGGGATACGCAGTATTTT
CDR3 protein: CASSQGLWGDTQYF

V gene: TRBV5-1
CDR3 length: 17
J gene: TRBJ2-3
D gene: TRBD2
clone size: -
CDR3 DNA: TGCGCCAGCAGCACGGGACTAGCGGGGGGATCTGCAGATACGCAGTATTTT
CDR3 protein: CASSTGLAGGSADTQYF

V gene: TRBV7-9
CDR3 length: 15
J gene: TRBJ1-5
D gene: -
clone size: -
CDR3 DNA: TGTGCCAGCAGCACTGGACATTATAGCAATCAGCCCCAGCATTTT
CDR3 protein: CASSTGHYSNQPQHF

V gene: TRBV5-4
CDR3 length: 17
J gene: TRBJ2-1
D gene: TRBD2
clone size: -
CDR3 DNA: TGTGCCAGCAGCTTGGCCCGGGGGGAGGGCCGGGGTCTGGAGCAGTTCTTC
CDR3 protein: CASSLARGEGRGLEQFF

V gene: TRBV14
CDR3 length: 17
J gene: TRBJ2-1
D gene: TRBD2
clone size: once
CDR3 DNA: TGTGCCAGCAGCCCTCGCTCCCAGGCCGGGGGGTCCAATGAGCAGTTCTTC
CDR3 protein: CASSPRSQAGGSNEQFF

V gene: TRBV5-4
CDR3 length: 14
J gene: TRBJ1-1
D gene: -
clone size: -
CDR3 DNA: TGTGCCAGCAGCTGGTGGGGGGTCAACTCTGAAGCTTTCTTT
CDR3 protein: CASSWWGVNSEAFF

V gene: TRBV7-3
CDR3 length: 11
J gene: TRBJ1-2
D gene: -
clone size: -
CDR3 DNA: TGTGCCATAACCGTTTTTCATGGCTACACCTTC
CDR3 protein: CAITVFHGYTF

V gene: TRBV6-5
CDR3 length: 13
J gene: TRBJ1-2
D gene: -
clone size: few
CDR3 DNA: TGTGCCAGCAGTTACGGTCCAGGGAGTGGCTACACCTTC
CDR3 protein: CASSYGPGSGYTF

V gene: TRBV19
CDR3 length: 14
J gene: TRBJ2-7
D gene: -
clone size: -
CDR3 DNA: TGTGCCAGTCGGGATGGTCCGCTCTCCTACGAGCAGTACTTC
CDR3 protein: CASRDGPLSYEQYF

V gene: TRBV2
CDR3 length: 13
J gene: TRBJ2-2
D gene: -
clone size: -
CDR3 DNA: TGTGCCAGCCTAACAACTAGGGCCGGGGAGCTGTTTTTT
CDR3 protein: CASLTTRAGELFF

V gene: TRBV2
CDR3 length: 18
J gene: TRBJ2-6
D gene: TRBD1
clone size: -
CDR3 DNA: TGTGCCAGCACCCAGATCGGACAGGGACTCTCTGGGGCCAACGTCCTGACTTTC
CDR3 protein: CASTQIGQGLSGANVLTF

V gene: TRBV7-2
CDR3 length: 15
J gene: TRBJ2-1
D gene: -
clone size: -
CDR3 DNA: TGTGCCAGCAGCTTAGAAGGCCCATGGTACAATGAGCAGTTCTTC
CDR3 protein: CASSLEGPWYNEQFF